This T cell receptor (beta chain) was sequenced for a study of cytomegalovirus exposure and HLA in healthy donors. Notes on the study in general: The authors enumerated over 150 TCR beta chains as linked to cytomegalovirus.

PCR used 60 Vbeta primers and 13 Jbeta primers. The method was immunoSEQ multiplex PCR; TCRdb's version includes in-frame clones alone and lacks a portion of them. Its listing shows 150,000 to 250,000 clones. Concerning this clone itself: Its cognate antigen is unknown.

CDR1 is SGHTA and CDR2 is FQGNSA in the germline V gene. V shed 7 bases and J shed 4 bases, with 10 bases lying between them. This CDR3 region has 12 residues. The sequence derives from a boy aged 5 to 17 in good health and CMV-seronegative. The J gene is TRBJ1-2, the V gene TRBV7-2; D unresolved. Sequencing used PBMCs. CDR3 in amino acids: CASTKTGYGYTF. For the CDR3, the DNA is TGTGCCAGCACCAAGACGGGCTATGGCTACACCTTC.